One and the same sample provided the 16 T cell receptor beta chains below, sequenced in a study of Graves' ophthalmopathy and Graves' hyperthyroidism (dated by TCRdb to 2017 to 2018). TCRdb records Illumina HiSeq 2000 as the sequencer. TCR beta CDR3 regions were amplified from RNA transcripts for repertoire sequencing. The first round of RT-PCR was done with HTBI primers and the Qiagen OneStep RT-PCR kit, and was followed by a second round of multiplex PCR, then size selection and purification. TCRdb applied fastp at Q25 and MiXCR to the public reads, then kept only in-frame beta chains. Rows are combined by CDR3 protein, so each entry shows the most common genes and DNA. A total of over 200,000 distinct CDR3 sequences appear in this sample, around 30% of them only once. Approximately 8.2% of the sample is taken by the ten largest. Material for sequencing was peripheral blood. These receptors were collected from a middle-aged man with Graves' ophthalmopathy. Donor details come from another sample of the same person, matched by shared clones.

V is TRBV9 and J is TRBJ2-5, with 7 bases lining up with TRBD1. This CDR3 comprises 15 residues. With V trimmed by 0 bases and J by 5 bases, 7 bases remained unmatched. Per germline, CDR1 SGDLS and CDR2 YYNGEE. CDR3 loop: CASSVAEGARETQYF. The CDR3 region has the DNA TGTGCCAGCAGCGTAGCTGAGGGGGCGCGGGAGACCCAGTACTTC.

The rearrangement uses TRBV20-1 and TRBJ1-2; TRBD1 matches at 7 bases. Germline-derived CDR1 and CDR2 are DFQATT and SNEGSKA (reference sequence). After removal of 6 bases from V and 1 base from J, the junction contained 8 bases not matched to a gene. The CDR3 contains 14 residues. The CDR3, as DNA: TGCAGTGCGCCCGGGACAGAAGTTAACTATGGCTACACCTTC. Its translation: CSAPGTEVNYGYTF.

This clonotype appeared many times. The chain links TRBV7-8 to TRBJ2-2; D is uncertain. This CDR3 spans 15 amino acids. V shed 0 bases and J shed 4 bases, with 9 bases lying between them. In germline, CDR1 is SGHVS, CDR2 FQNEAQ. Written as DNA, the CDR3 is TGTGCCAGCAGCTTAGCGCCCGTAGTCACCGGGGAGCTGTTTTTT. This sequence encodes CASSLAPVVTGELFF. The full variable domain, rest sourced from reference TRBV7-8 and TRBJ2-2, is GAGVSQSPRYKVAKRGQDVALRCDPISGHVSLFWYQQALGQGPEFLTYFQNEAQLDKSGLPSDRFFAERPEGSVSTLKIQRTQQEDSAVYLCASSLAPVVTGELFFGEGSRLTVL.

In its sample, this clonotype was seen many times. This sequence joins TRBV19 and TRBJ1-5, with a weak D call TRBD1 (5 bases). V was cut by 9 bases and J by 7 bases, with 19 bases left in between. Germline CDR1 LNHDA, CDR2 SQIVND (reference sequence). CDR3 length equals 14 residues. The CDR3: CASRASRAGQPQHF. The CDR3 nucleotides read TGTGCCAGCCGAGCGTCCAGGGCTGGGCAGCCCCAGCATTTT.

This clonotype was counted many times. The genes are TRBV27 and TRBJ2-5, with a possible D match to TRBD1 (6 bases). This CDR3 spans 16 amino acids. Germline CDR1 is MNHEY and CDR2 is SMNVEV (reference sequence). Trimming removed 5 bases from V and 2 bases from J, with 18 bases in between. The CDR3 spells CASSRNFGQGQETQYF. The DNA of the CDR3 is TGTGCCAGCAGTCGTAATTTCGGTCAGGGGCAAGAGACCCAGTACTTC.

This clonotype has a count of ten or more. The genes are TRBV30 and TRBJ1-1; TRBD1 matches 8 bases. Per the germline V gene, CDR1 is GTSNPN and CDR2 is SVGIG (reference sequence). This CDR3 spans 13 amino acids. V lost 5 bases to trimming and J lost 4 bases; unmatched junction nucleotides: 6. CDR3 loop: CAWHLTGVTEAFF. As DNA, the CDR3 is TGTGCCTGGCACTTGACAGGGGTCACTGAAGCTTTCTTT.

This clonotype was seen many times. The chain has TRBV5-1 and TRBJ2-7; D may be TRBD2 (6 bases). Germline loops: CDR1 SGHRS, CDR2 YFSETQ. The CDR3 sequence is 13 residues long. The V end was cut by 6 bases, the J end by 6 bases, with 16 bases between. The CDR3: CASTPGGVAEQYF. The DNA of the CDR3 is TGCGCCAGCACCCCTGGCGGGGTCGCCGAGCAGTACTTC.

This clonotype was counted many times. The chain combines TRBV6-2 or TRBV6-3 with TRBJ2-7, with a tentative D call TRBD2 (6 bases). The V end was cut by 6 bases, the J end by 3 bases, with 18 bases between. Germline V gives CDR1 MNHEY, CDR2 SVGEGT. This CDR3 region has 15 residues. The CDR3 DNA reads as TGTGCCAGCAGACTCGGAGGGCACCCCCGCTACGAGCAGTACTTC. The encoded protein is CASRLGGHPRYEQYF.

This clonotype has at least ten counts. CDR3 coding DNA: TGTGCCAGCAGTTCCCTGACAGACGTAGCCGGGACCCAGTACTTC. Its protein product is CASSSLTDVAGTQYF. The chain couples TRBV28 to TRBJ2-5; D might be TRBD1 (5 bases). CDR3 size: 15 residues. Looked up from germline, CDR1 is MDHEN and CDR2 is SYDVKM. The ends were cut back, 4 bases at V and 7 bases at J, with 19 bases in the middle.

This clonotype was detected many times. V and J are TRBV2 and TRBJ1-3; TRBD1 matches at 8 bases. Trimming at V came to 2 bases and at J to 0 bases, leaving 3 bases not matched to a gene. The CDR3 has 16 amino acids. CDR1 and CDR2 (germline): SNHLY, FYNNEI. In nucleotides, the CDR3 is TGTGCCAGCAGTGAAAGAGGACAGGGCTCTGGAAACACCATATATTTT. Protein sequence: CASSERGQGSGNTIYF.

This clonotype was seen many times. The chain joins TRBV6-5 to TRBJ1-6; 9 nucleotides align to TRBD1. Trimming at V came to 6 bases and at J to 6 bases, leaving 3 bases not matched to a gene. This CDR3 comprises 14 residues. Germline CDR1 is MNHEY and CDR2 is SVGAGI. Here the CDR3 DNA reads TGTGCCAGCAGAAACAGGGGGCTTAATTCACCCCTCCACTTT. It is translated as CASRNRGLNSPLHF.

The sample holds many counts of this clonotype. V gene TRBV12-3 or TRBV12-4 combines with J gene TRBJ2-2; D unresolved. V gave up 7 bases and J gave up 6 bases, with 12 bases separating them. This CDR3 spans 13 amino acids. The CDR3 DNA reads TGTGCCAGCACCCTCGGTAATCCCGGGGAGCTGTTTTTT. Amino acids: CASTLGNPGELFF.

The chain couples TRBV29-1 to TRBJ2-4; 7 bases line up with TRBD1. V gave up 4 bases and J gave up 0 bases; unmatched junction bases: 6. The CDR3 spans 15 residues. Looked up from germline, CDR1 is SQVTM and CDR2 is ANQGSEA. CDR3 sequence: CSVVGQSLAKNIQYF. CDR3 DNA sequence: TGCAGCGTTGTGGGACAGAGTTTAGCCAAAAACATTCAGTACTTC.

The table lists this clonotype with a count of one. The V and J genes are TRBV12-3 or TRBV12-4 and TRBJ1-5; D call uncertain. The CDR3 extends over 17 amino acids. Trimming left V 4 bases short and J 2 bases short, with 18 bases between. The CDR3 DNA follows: TGTGCCAGCAGTTACTCCCGTCCCGTTGGAGGCAATCAGCCCCAGCATTTT. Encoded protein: CASSYSRPVGGNQPQHF.

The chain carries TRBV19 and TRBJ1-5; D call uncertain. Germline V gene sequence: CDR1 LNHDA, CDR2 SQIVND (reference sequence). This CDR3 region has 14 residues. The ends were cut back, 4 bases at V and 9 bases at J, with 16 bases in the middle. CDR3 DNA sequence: TGTGCCAGTAGTACCACGAATCTGTTGAGGCCCCAGCATTTT. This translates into CASSTTNLLRPQHF.

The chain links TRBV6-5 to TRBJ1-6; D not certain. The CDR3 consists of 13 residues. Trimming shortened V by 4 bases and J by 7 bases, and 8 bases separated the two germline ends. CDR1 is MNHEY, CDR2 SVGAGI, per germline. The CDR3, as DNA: TGTGCCAGCAGTTTTAACAGAAATTCACCCCTCCACTTT. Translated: CASSFNRNSPLHF.